This T cell receptor (beta chain) came from a study of cytomegalovirus exposure and HLA in healthy donors. Across the study: Previous work identified 90 million to 130 million unique TCR beta sequences from around 200 million T cells.

Both 60 Vbeta primers and 13 Jbeta primers went into the PCR. The method was immunoSEQ multiplex PCR; TCRdb's version includes in-frame clones alone and lacks a portion of them. Counted here are roughly 140,000 clones, around 76% occurring once; the ten biggest clones make up roughly 3%. Each donor was nominally healthy when sampled (though unrecorded immune exposures were likely). Germline loops: CDR1 SNHLY, CDR2 FYNNEI. The V end lost 7 bases, the J end lost 7 bases, and 19 bases lay between the germline ends. The CDR3 contains 15 residues. This clonotype was sampled from a male donor in good health and CMV-seronegative. The rearrangement links TRBV2 to TRBJ2-2; tentatively, D is TRBD1 (6 bases). The sequenced material came from PBMCs. CDR3 in amino acids: CASKPNQKGVGELFF. The CDR3 DNA follows: TGTGCCAGCAAACCTAACCAAAAGGGGGTCGGGGAGCTGTTTTTT.